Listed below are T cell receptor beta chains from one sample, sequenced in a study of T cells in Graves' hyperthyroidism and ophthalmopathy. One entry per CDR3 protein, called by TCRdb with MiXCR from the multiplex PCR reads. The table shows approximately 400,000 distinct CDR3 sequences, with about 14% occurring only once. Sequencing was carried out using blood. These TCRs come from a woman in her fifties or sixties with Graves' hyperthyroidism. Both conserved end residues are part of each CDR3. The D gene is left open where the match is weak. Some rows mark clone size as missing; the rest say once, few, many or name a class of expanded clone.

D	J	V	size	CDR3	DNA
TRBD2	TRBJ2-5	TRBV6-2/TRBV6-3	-	CASSKTGTSGRASMETQYF	TGTGCCAGCAGTAAAACCGGGACTAGCGGGAGGGCGAGTATGGAGACCCAGTACTTC
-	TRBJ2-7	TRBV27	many	CASRLGTPYEQYF	TGTGCCAGCAGACTCGGGACGCCCTACGAGCAGTACTTC
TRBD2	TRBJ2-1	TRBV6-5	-	CASSYSGLAGVSEQFF	TGTGCCAGCAGTTACTCGGGACTAGCGGGAGTTAGTGAGCAGTTCTTC
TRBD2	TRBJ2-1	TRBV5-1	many	CASSLSSGSINEQFF	TGCGCCAGCAGCTTGTCTAGCGGGAGTATCAATGAGCAGTTCTTC
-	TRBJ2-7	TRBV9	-	CASSVGSRAYEQYF	TGTGCCAGCAGCGTAGGATCCAGAGCCTACGAGCAGTACTTC
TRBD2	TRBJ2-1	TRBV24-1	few	CATSDSREGPYEQFF	TGTGCCACCAGTGATTCCCGGGAGGGCCCCTATGAGCAGTTCTTC
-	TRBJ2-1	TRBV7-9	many	CASSWDYNEQFF	TGTGCCAGCAGCTGGGACTACAATGAGCAGTTCTTC
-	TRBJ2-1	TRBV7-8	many	CASSWWHNEQFF	TGTGCCAGCAGCTGGTGGCACAATGAGCAGTTCTTC
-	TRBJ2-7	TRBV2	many	CASRTGPRSSYEQYF	TGTGCCAGCAGGACGGGGCCACGAAGTTCCTACGAGCAGTACTTC
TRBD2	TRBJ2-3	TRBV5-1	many	CASSFWGRAGSDTQYF	TGCGCCAGCAGCTTTTGGGGGAGGGCCGGATCAGATACGCAGTATTTT
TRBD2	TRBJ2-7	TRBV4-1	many	CASSQELREAYEQYF	TGCGCCAGCAGCCAAGAATTGCGGGAGGCCTACGAGCAGTACTTC
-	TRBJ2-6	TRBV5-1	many	CASSFSQGSGANVLTF	TGCGCCAGCAGCTTCTCTCAGGGCTCTGGGGCCAACGTCCTGACTTTC
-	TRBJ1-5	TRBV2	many	CASSDDSVYSNQPQHF	TGTGCCAGCAGTGACGACAGCGTGTATAGCAATCAGCCCCAGCATTTT
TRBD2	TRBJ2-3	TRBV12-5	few	CASGLSREGRPDTQYF	TGTGCTAGTGGTTTGTCCCGGGAGGGCCGCCCAGATACGCAGTATTTT
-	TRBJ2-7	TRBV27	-	CASSLSAQGPYEQYF	TGTGCCAGCAGTTTATCAGCCCAGGGTCCCTACGAGCAGTACTTC
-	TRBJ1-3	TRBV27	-	CASRPLAGASGNTIYF	TGTGCCAGCAGACCTTTGGCGGGGGCATCTGGAAACACCATATATTTT
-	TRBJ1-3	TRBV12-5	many	CASGLYPPRGGNTIYF	TGTGCTAGTGGTTTGTACCCGCCGAGGGGTGGAAACACCATATATTTT
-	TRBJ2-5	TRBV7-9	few	CASSTFVVETQYF	TGTGCCAGCAGCACGTTCGTAGTGGAGACCCAGTACTTC
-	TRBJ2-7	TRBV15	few	CATSRDRTSRVYEQYF	TGTGCCACCAGCAGAGATCGGACTTCCAGGGTCTACGAGCAGTACTTC
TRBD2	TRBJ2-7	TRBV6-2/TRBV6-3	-	CASRTQREGAYEQYF	TGTGCCAGCAGAACTCAGCGGGAGGGCGCCTACGAGCAGTACTTC
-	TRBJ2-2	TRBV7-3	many	CASSLSPSALNTGELFF	TGTGCCAGCAGCTTAAGTCCTAGCGCGCTAAACACCGGGGAGCTGTTTTTT
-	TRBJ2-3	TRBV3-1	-	CASSQGGHTQYF	TGTGCCAGCAGCCAAGGGGGTCACACGCAGTATTTT
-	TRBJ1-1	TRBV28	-	CASRSNRAEAFF	TGTGCCAGCCGTTCCAACCGGGCAGAAGCTTTCTTT
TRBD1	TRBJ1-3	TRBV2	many	CASSYGQATIYF	TGTGCCAGCAGTTACGGACAGGCCACCATATATTTT
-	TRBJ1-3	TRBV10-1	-	CAIKKHDSIIRRNTIYF	TGCGCCATCAAGAAACATGACAGCATAATCCGGCGAAACACCATATATTTT
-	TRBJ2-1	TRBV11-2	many	CASSLRGGQFF	TGTGCCAGCAGCTTGAGGGGGGGGCAGTTCTTC
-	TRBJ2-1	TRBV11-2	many	CASSDLTPSSYNEQFF	TGTGCCAGCAGCGATCTTACCCCGAGCTCCTACAATGAGCAGTTCTTC
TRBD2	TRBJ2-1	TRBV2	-	CASRRSSGRREQFF	TGTGCCAGCAGGCGGTCTAGCGGGAGGAGAGAGCAGTTCTTC
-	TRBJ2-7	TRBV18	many	CASSPSARSYEQYF	TGTGCCAGCTCACCGTCGGCTCGCTCCTACGAGCAGTACTTC
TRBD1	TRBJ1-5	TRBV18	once	CASPPRGVGGLNQPQHF	TGTGCCAGCCCACCACGTGGGGTAGGGGGCCTCAATCAGCCCCAGCATTTT
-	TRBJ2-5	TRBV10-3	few	CAISEPGVQETQYF	TGTGCCATCAGTGAGCCGGGGGTTCAAGAGACCCAGTACTTC
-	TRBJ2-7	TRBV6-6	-	CASSYLGAASYEQYF	TGTGCCAGCAGTTACTTGGGGGCAGCTTCCTACGAGCAGTACTTC
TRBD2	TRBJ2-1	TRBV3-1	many	CASSQGTRVSNEQFF	TGTGCCAGCAGCCAAGGGACTAGAGTATCCAATGAGCAGTTCTTC
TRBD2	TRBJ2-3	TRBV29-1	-	CSVGRGLVSDTQYF	TGCAGCGTGGGACGGGGACTAGTTTCAGATACGCAGTATTTT
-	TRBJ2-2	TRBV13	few	CASTRWGTGELFF	TGTGCCAGCACCAGGTGGGGCACCGGGGAGCTGTTTTTT
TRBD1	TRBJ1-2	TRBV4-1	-	CASSQPTGVGYTF	TGCGCCAGCAGCCAACCGACAGGGGTCGGCTACACCTTC
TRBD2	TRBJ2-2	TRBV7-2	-	CASSLAGGVRRELFF	TGTGCCAGCAGTTTAGCGGGAGGGGTCAGGAGGGAGCTGTTTTTT
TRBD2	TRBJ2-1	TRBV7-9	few	CASSPDGLALYNEQFF	TGTGCCAGCAGCCCAGACGGACTAGCGCTCTACAATGAGCAGTTCTTC
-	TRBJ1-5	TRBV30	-	CAWGEGTRGNQPQHF	TGTGCCTGGGGTGAAGGGACCCGAGGCAATCAGCCCCAGCATTTT
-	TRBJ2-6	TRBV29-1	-	CSVESPGANVLTF	TGCAGCGTTGAAAGTCCTGGGGCCAACGTCCTGACTTTC
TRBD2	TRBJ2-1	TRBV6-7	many	CASSSGTSGRLTCNEQFF	TGTGCCAGCAGTTCAGGGACTAGCGGGAGGTTAACTTGCAATGAGCAGTTCTTC
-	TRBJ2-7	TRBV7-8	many	CASSGVGAYEQYF	TGTGCCAGCAGTGGCGTCGGGGCCTACGAGCAGTACTTC
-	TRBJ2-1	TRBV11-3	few	CASSLISSYNEQFF	TGTGCCAGCAGCCTTATAAGCTCCTACAATGAGCAGTTCTTC
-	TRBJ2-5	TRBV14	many	CASSQDRQGGETQYF	TGTGCCAGCAGCCAAGATCGGCAGGGGGGGGAGACCCAGTACTTC
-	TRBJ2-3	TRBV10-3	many	CAISKRGLRTDTQYF	TGTGCCATCAGCAAAAGGGGGTTGAGGACAGATACGCAGTATTTT
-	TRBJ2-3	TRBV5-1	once	CASSQGGDAGTLHQYF	TGCGCCAGCAGCCAGGGCGGGGACGCCGGTACGTTGCATCAGTATTTT
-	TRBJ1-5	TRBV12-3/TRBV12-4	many	CASSFRASQNQPQHF	TGTGCCAGCAGTTTCCGGGCTAGCCAAAATCAGCCCCAGCATTTT
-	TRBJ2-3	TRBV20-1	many	CSASMDGTDTQYF	TGCAGTGCTAGTATGGATGGCACAGATACGCAGTATTTT